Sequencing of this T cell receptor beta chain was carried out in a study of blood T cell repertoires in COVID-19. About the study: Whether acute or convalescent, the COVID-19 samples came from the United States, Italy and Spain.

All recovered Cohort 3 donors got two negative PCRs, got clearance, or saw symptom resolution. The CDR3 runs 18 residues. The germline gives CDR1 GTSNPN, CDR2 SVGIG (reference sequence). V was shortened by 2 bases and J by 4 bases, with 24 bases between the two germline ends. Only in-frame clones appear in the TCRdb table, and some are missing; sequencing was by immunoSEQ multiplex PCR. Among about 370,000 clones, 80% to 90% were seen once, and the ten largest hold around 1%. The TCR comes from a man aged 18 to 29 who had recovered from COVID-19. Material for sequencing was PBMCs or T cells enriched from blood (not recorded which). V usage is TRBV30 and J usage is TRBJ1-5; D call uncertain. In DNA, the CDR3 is TGTGCCTGGAGTTTGCGTTTTTGGGCAGGCACTAGAAATCAGCCCCAGCATTTT. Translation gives CAWSLRFWAGTRNQPQHF.